A single sample is the source of the 14 T cell receptor beta chains below, sequenced in a study of regulatory T cells in long-lasting Graves disease. HTBI primers from iRepertoire and Arm-PCR of CDR3 regions yielded the TCR beta libraries. TCRdb passed the multiplex PCR reads through MiXCR, listing each CDR3 protein once. The sample holds some 340,000 distinct CDR3 sequences, roughly 25% seen once. Time point here: persistent/refractory GD, antithyroid drugs over 5 years with positive TRAb. From PBMCs, RNA was extracted and then used to make the TCR library. The specimen comprised peripheral blood mononuclear cells (PBMCs), sampled when the disease was refractory, from a patient treated with antithyroid drugs. Every receptor here comes from a woman in her forties with Graves disease.

This clonotype was found a few times. V usage is TRBV11-2 and J usage is TRBJ2-3, with unresolved D. The CDR3 sequence is 16 residues long. CDR1 and CDR2 from the germline V gene are SGHAT and FQNNGV. Trimming took off 5 bases at V and 0 bases at J, with 15 bases between the two ends. This chain's CDR3 is CASSGLPGVSTDTQYF. CDR3 coding DNA: TGTGCCAGCAGCGGCCTCCCTGGAGTTAGCACAGATACGCAGTATTTT.

Remarks on this clonotype: This likely traces to a read error, being one base from a far larger clone. CDR3 in amino acids: CASSRTGGQGDYEQYF. The CDR3 nucleotides read TGTGCCAGCAGTAGGACAGGAGGCCAGGGAGACTACGAGCAGTACTTC. This rearrangement joins TRBV6-2 or TRBV6-3 to TRBJ2-7, with TRBD1 matching 7 bases. Germline CDR1 MNHEY, CDR2 SVGEGT. The V gene end was trimmed by 5 bases and the J gene end by 3 bases; junction bases not matched to a gene: 13. The CDR3 consists of 16 residues.

The chain uses TRBV13 and TRBJ2-2; D might be TRBD2 (6 bases). Germline V gives CDR1 PRHDT, CDR2 FYEKMQ (reference sequence). Trimming removed 2 bases from V and 4 bases from J, with 14 bases in between. The CDR3 spans 16 residues. Here the CDR3 DNA reads TGTGCCAGCAGCTTACGGGACGGACTATTCACCGGGGAGCTGTTTTTT. Protein sequence: CASSLRDGLFTGELFF. Variable domain in full (rest from reference TRBV13 and TRBJ2-2): AAGVIQSPRHLIKEKRETATLKCYPIPRHDTVYWYQQGPGQDPQFLISFYEKMQSDKGSIPDRFSAQQFSDYHSELNMSSLELGDSALYFCASSLRDGLFTGELFFGEGSRLTVL.

The chain employs TRBV12-3 or TRBV12-4 and TRBJ2-3, with D possibly TRBD1 on 6 matching bases. The CDR3 has 14 amino acids. Trimming pared 6 bases from V and 2 bases from J, leaving 12 bases between. The CDR3 DNA follows: TGTGCCAGCAGACACAGGGACACCACAGATACGCAGTATTTT. Amino acid sequence: CASRHRDTTDTQYF.

This clonotype was counted many times. This chain uses TRBV12-3 or TRBV12-4 with TRBJ2-2, with unresolved D. The length of the CDR3 is 11 residues. V gave up 6 bases and J gave up 6 bases, with 5 bases separating them. The CDR3 coding sequence is TGTGCCAGCAGGGACGCCGGGGAGCTGTTTTTT. Its translation is CASRDAGELFF.

This rearrangement joins TRBV20-1 to TRBJ2-7; 8 bases map to TRBD2. Germline lookup yields CDR1 DFQATT and CDR2 SNEGSKA (reference sequence). Trimming at V came to 6 bases and at J to 5 bases, leaving 6 bases not matched to a gene. This CDR3 is 12 amino acids long. DNA for the CDR3: TGCAGTGCCAAGCGGGAGTCCGACGAGCAGTACTTC. This sequence encodes CSAKRESDEQYF.

This clonotype was recorded a few times. V usage is TRBV6-4 and J usage is TRBJ1-2; no clear D. Germline-derived CDR1 and CDR2 are MRHNA and SNTAGT. Trimming removed 3 bases from V and 7 bases from J, with 15 bases in between. There are 14 residues in the CDR3. This CDR3 reads CASSDGARGVGYTF. The CDR3 DNA follows: TGTGCCAGCAGTGATGGAGCCCGGGGAGTTGGCTACACCTTC.

In this sample, this clonotype turned up many times. The chain recombines TRBV28 with TRBJ1-5; no clear D. V was cut by 3 bases and J by 5 bases, with 17 bases left in between. Germline V gives CDR1 MDHEN, CDR2 SYDVKM. The CDR3 sequence is 16 residues long. The CDR3, as DNA: TGTGCCAGCAGTTTCCCTGACACCGCAATTCATCAGCCCCAGCATTTT. This gives the protein CASSFPDTAIHQPQHF.

This clonotype was observed many times. The chain joins TRBV27 to TRBJ1-4; D is unclear. Trimming took off 6 bases at V and 10 bases at J, with 9 bases between the two ends. CDR3 length: 11 residues. The germline V gene has CDR1 MNHEY and CDR2 SMNVEV (reference sequence). The CDR3 is CASRRMGKLFF. DNA for the CDR3: TGTGCCAGCAGGAGGATGGGAAAACTGTTTTTT.

This clonotype was picked up many times. The rearrangement uses TRBV20-1 and TRBJ2-5, with 12 bases identical to TRBD1. The CDR3 runs to 14 residues. V dropped 3 bases and J dropped 5; count of bases not matched to a gene: 4. CDR1 and CDR2 (germline): DFQATT, SNEGSKA (reference sequence). Here the CDR3 reads CSARGQGAPETQYF. The CDR3 nucleotides are TGCAGTGCTAGGGGACAGGGGGCCCCGGAGACCCAGTACTTC.

This clonotype was recorded many times. The chain recombines TRBV25-1 with TRBJ1-4; D perhaps matches TRBD1 (5 bases). The germline V gene has CDR1 MGHDK and CDR2 SYGVNS. V was clipped by 4 bases and J by 3 bases, with 12 bases between them. This CDR3 spans 15 amino acids. CDR3 region: CASSGEGRANEKLFF. In DNA form, the CDR3 reads TGTGCCAGCAGTGGAGAGGGACGGGCTAATGAAAAACTGTTTTTT.

This clonotype came up a few times. This chain joins TRBV2 and TRBJ2-3; D is unresolved. Germline V gene lookup returns CDR1 SNHLY and CDR2 FYNNEI. The CDR3 is made up of 15 amino acids. V shed 3 bases and J shed 2 bases, with 12 bases lying between them. The CDR3 loop is CASSESMRTTDTQYF. The DNA for the CDR3 is TGTGCCAGCAGTGAGTCGATGAGAACCACAGATACGCAGTATTTT.

The chain recombines TRBV7-3 with TRBJ2-2; 8 nucleotides agree with TRBD2. Germline trimming cut 2 bases from V and 5 bases from J; bases unmatched to any gene: 13. The CDR3 consists of 18 residues. In germline, CDR1 is SGHTA, CDR2 FQGTGA. The CDR3 DNA is TGTGCCAGCAGCTTAGGGCCTGTGAGCGGGAGATGGACCGGGGAGCTGTTTTTT. This translates into CASSLGPVSGRWTGELFF.

At least ten counts were recorded for this clonotype. The chain combines TRBV7-9 with TRBJ2-7; 9 bases agree with TRBD2. There are 15 residues in the CDR3. V dropped 3 bases and J dropped 4; count of bases not matched to a gene: 7. From germline, CDR1 is SEHNR and CDR2 FQNEAQ (reference sequence). In nucleotides, the CDR3 is TGTGCCAGCAGCTTCTTAGCGGGAGACCCTTACGAGCAGTACTTC. Translation: CASSFLAGDPYEQYF.